This T cell receptor (beta chain) was found in a study of technical replicates of blood from a handful of donors. Method: immunoSEQ multiplex PCR; TCRdb's copy keeps in-frame clones and lacks some. The data contain around 70,000 clones, about 97% of them singletons. V dropped 5 bases and J dropped 4 bases, with 10 bases sitting between them. Germline CDR1 and CDR2: MGHRA and YSYEKL. The CDR3 runs 13 residues. The receptor's source is a human donor in good health. Input material: T cells isolated from PBMCs. V usage is TRBV4-1 and J usage is TRBJ2-3; D perhaps matches TRBD1 (6 bases). CDR3 bases: TGCGCCAGCAGCTACAGGGTTGCAGATACGCAGTATTTT. Translating gives CASSYRVADTQYF.